The 3 T cell receptor beta chains listed next were all sequenced from one sample in a study of T cell responses to AZD1222 COVID-19 vaccine. Measured with immunoSEQ multiplex PCR; TCRdb has only the in-frame clones, and not every one. Here the sample spans more than 65,000 clones, roughly 88% being singletons. The sample consisted of peripheral blood, taken 28 days after the second AZD1222 dose. All receptors come from an adult who received the AZD1222 COVID-19 vaccine.

This chain uses TRBV25-1 with TRBJ1-6; a weak D match, TRBD1 (5 bases). Germline CDR1 is MGHDK and CDR2 is SYGVNS. CDR3 size: 17 residues. Between the trimmed V and J ends, which lost 5 bases and 3 bases, there was a span of 17 bases. This chain's CDR3 is CASSSPPGDLYNSPLHF. As DNA, the CDR3 is TGTGCCAGCAGTTCCCCCCCGGGGGACCTCTATAATTCACCCCTCCACTTT.

J is TRBJ1-4 and V is TRBV28; D ambiguous. The V and J ends lost 3 bases and 0 bases respectively, with 11 bases between them. The germline CDR1 and CDR2 sequences are MDHEN and SYDVKM. The CDR3 sequence is 16 residues long. The CDR3 loop reads CASSLRGTATNEKLFF. CDR3 coding DNA: TGTGCCAGCAGTTTGCGGGGAACTGCAACTAATGAAAAACTGTTTTTT.

The V gene is TRBV28, the J gene TRBJ1-2; maybe TRBD1 (6 bases). Per the germline V gene, CDR1 is MDHEN and CDR2 is SYDVKM. Trimming stripped 5 bases from V and 8 bases from J, with 12 bases between. This CDR3 contains 12 residues. This CDR3 is CASSSLRGGYTF. As DNA, the CDR3 is TGTGCCAGCAGTAGTCTCAGGGGCGGCTACACCTTC.